The 9 T cell receptor beta chains in this list originate from one sample, sequenced in a study of CD8 T cells in ankylosing spondylitis. From the 5' RACE reads, TCRdb called clonotypes with MiXCR, one entry per CDR3 protein. The sample holds 130,000 to 150,000 distinct CDR3 sequences, roughly 7.7% seen once. Material: synovial fluid, either unsorted or a sorted T cell fraction (not recorded which). The source of these receptors is a male donor with ankylosing spondylitis.

A word on this clonotype: Given a much more abundant clone one base away, this may be a read error. The J gene is TRBJ1-2, the V gene TRBV4-3, with no clear D. This CDR3 spans 13 amino acids. Germline-derived CDR1 and CDR2 are LGHNA and YSLEER. Between the trimmed V and J ends, which lost 0 bases and 6 bases, there was a span of 8 bases. The CDR3 reads CASSQDGTDGYTF. In nucleotides, the CDR3 is TGCGCCAGCAGCCAAGACGGCACGGATGGCTACACCTTC.

There are a few counts of this clonotype. The chain couples TRBV5-1 to TRBJ1-2, with 10 bases fitting TRBD1. Germline CDR1 is SGHRS and CDR2 is YFSETQ. V was clipped by 0 bases and J by 7 bases; unmatched bases: 6. The CDR3 contains 15 residues. The chain's CDR3 is CASSLVGQGLGGYTF. The CDR3 nucleotides read TGCGCCAGCAGCTTGGTGGGACAGGGGCTTGGTGGCTACACCTTC.

Many counts were recorded for this clonotype. Its ends do not fully match the called genes, so a read error is possible. The rearrangement joins TRBV20-1 to TRBJ1-4; D is ambiguous. The CDR3 is 11 amino acids. CDR1 is DFQATT, CDR2 SNEGSKA, per germline (reference sequence). In DNA form, the CDR3 reads TGCAGTGCTGGAGAATACGAAAAACTGTTTTTT. Protein product: CSAGEYEKLFF.

The chain is built from TRBV5-5 and TRBJ2-1; TRBD1 is a possible D gene (5 bases). The V end was cut by 3 bases, the J end by 7 bases, with 14 bases between. Germline V gene sequence: CDR1 SGHKS, CDR2 YYEKEE (reference sequence). The CDR3 is 14 amino acids. CDR3 DNA: TGTGCCAGCAGCTCTTTCCGACAGCCTAATGAGCAGTTCTTC. Translating it yields CASSSFRQPNEQFF.

The V and J genes are TRBV15 and TRBJ2-7, with D perhaps given as TRBD1 or TRBD2 (5 bases each). Trimming took 0 bases from V and 5 from J, leaving 14 bases between them. The CDR3 is 15 residues long. Per the germline V gene, CDR1 is LNHNV and CDR2 is YYDKDF (reference sequence). The CDR3 reads CATSREYWDADEQYF. The CDR3 coding sequence is TGTGCCACCAGCAGAGAATACTGGGACGCGGACGAGCAGTACTTC.

This clonotype has a handful of counts. This chain links TRBV6-1 with TRBJ2-7; D may correspond to TRBD1 or TRBD2 (7 bases each). The CDR3 spans 15 residues. Germline V lookup: CDR1 MNHNS, CDR2 SASEGT. V was trimmed by 11 bases and J by 3 bases, leaving 23 bases between them. CDR3 nucleotides: TGTGCCCTCCACCCTGGGGGGGGACAGCACTACGAGCAGTACTTC. Residues: CALHPGGGQHYEQYF.

The chain carries TRBV5-1 and TRBJ2-4, with a possible D match to TRBD2 (6 bases). With 0 bases removed from V and 7 bases from J, the gap between germline ends came to 11 bases. Germline-derived CDR1 and CDR2 are SGHRS and YFSETQ. The CDR3 extends over 14 amino acids. The CDR3 nucleotides read TGCGCCAGCAGCTTGGCTTCAGGGAGGAACATTCAGTACTTC. Translating it yields CASSLASGRNIQYF.

This clonotype was picked up many times. The rearrangement joins TRBV30 to TRBJ1-1; D is unresolved. V lost 1 base to trimming and J lost 10 bases, with 13 bases between them. The CDR3 length is 12 residues. Germline V gene lookup returns CDR1 GTSNPN and CDR2 SVGIG (reference sequence). The CDR3 protein is CAWSGRTAAAFF. The CDR3 nucleotides read TGTGCCTGGAGTGGACGGACCGCCGCAGCTTTCTTT.

This clonotype was counted at least ten times. The gene calls are TRBV20-1 and TRBJ2-5; the D call may be TRBD1 or TRBD2 (5 bases each). Germline V gene sequence: CDR1 DFQATT, CDR2 SNEGSKA (reference sequence). This CDR3 is 13 amino acids long. V dropped 0 bases and J dropped 4 bases, with 9 bases sitting between them. The CDR3 nucleotides read TGCAGTGCTAGAGATTGGGGGTCAGAGACCCAGTACTTC. The encoded protein is CSARDWGSETQYF.